Following are 5 T cell receptor beta chains from one sample sequenced in a study of OX40 agonist ivuxolimab in advanced cancers. Only in-frame clones appear in the TCRdb table, and some are missing; sequencing was by immunoSEQ multiplex PCR. This table has about 70,000 clones, more than 70% appearing once. The material was CD4+ or CD8+ T cells sorted from blood, obtained in a trial of the OX40 agonist ivuxolimab. These receptors were obtained from an adult with an advanced solid tumor such as melanoma, head and neck, liver or kidney cancer.

The chain combines TRBV25-1 with TRBJ2-2, with D perhaps assigned TRBD1 or TRBD2 (6 bases each). The CDR3 is made up of 15 amino acids. V was pared by 1 base and J by 7 bases, with 13 bases between. Germline V lookup: CDR1 MGHDK, CDR2 SYGVNS. The CDR3 DNA is TGTGCCAGCAGTGAATTTGGGGGGCGGGTCGGGGAGCTGTTTTTT. It encodes CASSEFGGRVGELFF.

This clone has a single count. The chain employs TRBV7-3 and TRBJ2-7; 10 bases are a match to TRBD2. The CDR3 is 17 residues long. Losses at the gene ends were 0 bases for V and 9 bases for J; bases not matched to a gene: 14. Germline CDR1 SGHTA, CDR2 FQGTGA. The CDR3 protein is CASSLTSGGHLPLVQYF. The DNA of the CDR3 is TGTGCCAGCAGCTTAACTAGCGGGGGGCACCTCCCCTTGGTGCAGTACTTC. Combining the CDR3 with reference TRBV7-3 and TRBJ2-7 gives the whole variable domain GAGVSQTPSNKVTEKGKYVELRCDPISGHTALYWYRQSLGQGPEFLIYFQGTGAADDSGLPNDRFFAVRPEGSVSTLKIQRTERGDSAVYLCASSLTSGGHLPLVQYFGPGTRLTVT.

The rearrangement joins TRBV2 to TRBJ2-7; perhaps D is TRBD1 or TRBD2 (6 bases each). This CDR3 has 14 residues. Germline V lookup: CDR1 SNHLY, CDR2 FYNNEI. Trimming removed 4 bases from V and 6 bases from J, with 16 bases in between. The CDR3 coding sequence is TGTGCCAGCAGTGCTGGAGGGGGGACCCCCGAGCAGTACTTC. It translates to CASSAGGGTPEQYF.

V and J are TRBV27 and TRBJ2-2; 11 bases line up with TRBD1. Unmatched junction bases numbered 15, after V lost 5 bases and J lost 7 bases. The CDR3 has 18 amino acids. Germline lookup yields CDR1 MNHEY and CDR2 SMNVEV (reference sequence). CDR3 bases: TGTGCCAGCAGTCCCTCCCCACTCCGGACAGGGGGCATCGGGGAGCTGTTTTTT. This sequence encodes CASSPSPLRTGGIGELFF.

This clone has only one observation. The same CDR3 also results from other DNA sequences found in this sample. The rearrangement links TRBV11-2 to TRBJ1-5; D ambiguous. Germline lookup yields CDR1 SGHAT and CDR2 FQNNGV. The CDR3 loop spans 15 amino acids. The V and J ends lost 0 bases and 1 base respectively, with 7 bases between them. CDR3 sequence: CASSLDGPSNQPQHF. The CDR3 coding sequence is TGTGCCAGCAGCTTAGATGGCCCCAGCAATCAGCCCCAGCATTTT.